The rows below give T cell receptor beta chains drawn from one sample of a study of T cells expressing NK-cell markers. From its re-call of the 5' RACE reads, TCRdb lists each CDR3 protein once, without DNA. Its listing shows about 550,000 distinct CDR3 sequences. Sequenced: blood T cells: a sorted CD56 or NKG2C T cell subset, CD4+ or CD8+ T cells, or bulk PBMC T cells (not recorded which). The receptors derive from a man in his late teens or twenties in good health. Each CDR3 is given with its conserved first and last residue. Each record gives: V gene, J gene, CDR3 protein.

v_call: TRBV20-1
j_call: TRBJ2-6
cdr3_aa: CSATPGQGNVLTF

v_call: TRBV20-1
j_call: TRBJ2-7
cdr3_aa: CSARAGLEQYF

v_call: TRBV6-1
j_call: TRBJ1-1
cdr3_aa: CASRPTPGRNTEAFF

v_call: TRBV7-2
j_call: TRBJ1-2
cdr3_aa: CASSSRTGGAYGYTF

v_call: TRBV7-2
j_call: TRBJ2-5
cdr3_aa: CASSSTGTSGETQYF

v_call: TRBV6-5
j_call: TRBJ2-1
cdr3_aa: CASSYLGDNEQFF

v_call: TRBV3-1
j_call: TRBJ1-1
cdr3_aa: CASSQLLSEAFF

v_call: TRBV29-1
j_call: TRBJ2-1
cdr3_aa: CSVSPGSTVYNEQFF

v_call: TRBV5-1
j_call: TRBJ2-1
cdr3_aa: CASSLEPGVLEQFF

v_call: TRBV25-1
j_call: TRBJ2-4
cdr3_aa: CASSASGTRDIQYF

v_call: TRBV20-1
j_call: TRBJ2-1
cdr3_aa: CSASLSGRFDEQFF

v_call: TRBV5-6
j_call: TRBJ1-3
cdr3_aa: CASSPGQTPDTIYF

v_call: TRBV12-5
j_call: TRBJ2-1
cdr3_aa: CASAQDKGDEQFF

v_call: TRBV5-5
j_call: TRBJ1-5
cdr3_aa: CASSLAGQLNQPQHF

v_call: TRBV20-1
j_call: TRBJ2-1
cdr3_aa: CSARDQNSGTFDEQFF

v_call: TRBV28
j_call: TRBJ2-7
cdr3_aa: CASSLVVGAGGPGQYF

v_call: TRBV12-3/TRBV12-4
j_call: TRBJ2-1
cdr3_aa: CASSQVYEQFF

v_call: TRBV6-1
j_call: TRBJ2-3
cdr3_aa: CASSPPGLASTDTQYF

v_call: TRBV12-5
j_call: TRBJ2-5
cdr3_aa: CASALRLAGAGGETQYF

v_call: TRBV6-5
j_call: TRBJ2-3
cdr3_aa: CASSPVGSTDTQYF

v_call: TRBV5-1
j_call: TRBJ2-4
cdr3_aa: CASSLILAGGPESQYF

v_call: TRBV7-2
j_call: TRBJ2-3
cdr3_aa: CASSLLRASSTDTQYF

v_call: TRBV24-1
j_call: TRBJ2-3
cdr3_aa: CATRGSTDTQYF

v_call: TRBV11-1
j_call: TRBJ2-1
cdr3_aa: CASSFSTPGSSGRASNEQFF

v_call: TRBV14
j_call: TRBJ2-2
cdr3_aa: CASSQVGRGWPGELFF

v_call: TRBV10-2
j_call: TRBJ2-3
cdr3_aa: CATTPGASADTQYF

v_call: TRBV28
j_call: TRBJ2-1
cdr3_aa: CASSWTVNEQFF

v_call: TRBV7-9
j_call: TRBJ2-3
cdr3_aa: CASSLGGGGRTDTQYF

v_call: TRBV10-3
j_call: TRBJ2-2
cdr3_aa: CAISDRNTGELFF

v_call: TRBV14
j_call: TRBJ2-3
cdr3_aa: CASSNSASTDTQYF

v_call: TRBV4-1
j_call: TRBJ2-3
cdr3_aa: CASSPFRSDTQYF

v_call: TRBV5-1
j_call: TRBJ2-6
cdr3_aa: CASSLVGQFALGANVLTF

v_call: TRBV12-3/TRBV12-4
j_call: TRBJ2-2
cdr3_aa: CASSLEPERRRNTGELFF